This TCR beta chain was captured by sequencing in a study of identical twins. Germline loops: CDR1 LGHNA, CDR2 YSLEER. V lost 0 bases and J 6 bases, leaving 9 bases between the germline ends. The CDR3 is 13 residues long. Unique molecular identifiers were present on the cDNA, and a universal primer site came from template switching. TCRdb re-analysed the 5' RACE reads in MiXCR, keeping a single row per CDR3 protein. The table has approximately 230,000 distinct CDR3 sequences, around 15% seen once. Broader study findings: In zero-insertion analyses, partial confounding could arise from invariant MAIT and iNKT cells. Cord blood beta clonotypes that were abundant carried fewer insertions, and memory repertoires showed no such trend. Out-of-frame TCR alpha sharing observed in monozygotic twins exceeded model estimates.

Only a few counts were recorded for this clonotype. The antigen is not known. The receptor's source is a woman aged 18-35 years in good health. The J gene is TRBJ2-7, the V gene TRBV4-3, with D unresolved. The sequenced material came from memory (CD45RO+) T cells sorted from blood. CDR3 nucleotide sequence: TGCGCCAGCAGCCAAGAGTTCGGTCGCGAGCAGTACTTC. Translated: CASSQEFGREQYF.